This T cell receptor (beta chain) comes out of a study of OX40 agonist ivuxolimab in advanced cancers. Study summary: Hepatocellular carcinoma, melanoma, renal cell or head and neck cancer occurred in dose-escalation patients.

Study observations and caveats: Dose levels from 0.1 to 3.0 mg/kg saw CD4+ and CD8+ blood T cells expand clonally by week 6. CD8+ T cells showed, on average, more clonal expansion than CD4+ cells.

Note on this clone: The target antigen is unknown.

This CDR3 region has 15 residues. J gave up 5 bases and V 2 bases, and 5 bases lay outside the gene matches. Per germline, CDR1 SGHRS and CDR2 YFSETQ. Peripheral blood came from all dose cohorts at three timepoints. Here immunoSEQ multiplex PCR was the method, and the copy in TCRdb shows in-frame clones only, minus some. The sample carries tens of thousands of clones, approximately 85% recorded once. The chain uses TRBV5-1 and TRBJ2-1; 9 bases are a match to TRBD2. The source was CD4+ or CD8+ T cells sorted from blood, collected in a trial of the OX40 agonist ivuxolimab. This receptor was obtained from an adult with an advanced solid tumor such as melanoma, head and neck, liver or kidney cancer. Written as DNA, the CDR3 is TGCGCCAGCAGCTTAAGCGGGAGGTTCGACAATGAGCAGTTCTTC. Translating it yields CASSLSGRFDNEQFF.